This T cell receptor beta chain was found in a study of identical twins. Findings and limits, study-wide: Within cord blood, abundant beta clonotypes carried fewer insertions, but memory repertoires showed no such trend.

From the 5' RACE reads, TCRdb called clonotypes with MiXCR, one entry per CDR3 protein. Of nearly 650,000 distinct CDR3 sequences listed, roughly 7.1% are singletons. The sample holds many counts of this clonotype. What it binds is not known. Germline assignment: CDR1 SGHRS and CDR2 YFSETQ. The CDR3 has 17 amino acids. The junction had 8 bases not matched to a gene; V was cut back by 4 bases and J by 1 base. This sample was shared with a second study, whose subject was yellow fever vaccine responses in identical twins. Per that study: Reportedly, the response of twins' T cells to the vaccine seemed partly convergent, partly personalized.

Material for sequencing was PBMCs. The gene calls are TRBV5-1 and TRBJ1-5, with 10 bases that match TRBD1. The source is a woman aged 18-29 years in good health. The DNA for the CDR3 is TGCGCCAGCAGCACGAGACAGGGGGCGAAGAGCAATCAGCCCCAGCATTTT. Its protein is CASSTRQGAKSNQPQHF.